These 18 T cell receptor beta chains were sequenced from one sample in a study of shared clonotypes between healthy human individuals. Assay used: immunoSEQ multiplex PCR; TCRdb lists only in-frame clones, some missing. There are approximately 500,000 clones in the sample; over 70% occur only once, and more than 9.5% lies in the top ten. Specimen: PBMCs. These receptors were obtained from a middle-aged woman in good health. Some clones in this sample may be carry-over from other donors' samples.

V usage is TRBV10-1 and J usage is TRBJ2-1, with 11 bases fitting TRBD2. J was trimmed by 7 bases and V by 3 bases; bases with no gene match: 5. There are 15 residues in the CDR3. CDR1 WNHNN and CDR2 SYGVQD come from the germline V gene (reference sequence). The CDR3 sequence: CASSDTSGSDNEQFF. The CDR3 region has the DNA TGCGCCAGCAGTGATACTAGCGGGAGTGATAATGAGCAGTTCTTC.

The rearrangement links TRBV5-4 to TRBJ2-1; the match to TRBD2 covers 11 bases. The V gene's germline CDR1 is SGHNT and CDR2 YYREEE (reference sequence). The CDR3 runs 15 residues. J was trimmed by 8 bases and V by 6 bases; bases with no gene match: 10. The CDR3 DNA reads as TGTGCCAGCACTCCCACTAGCGGGAGTTGGGATGAGCAGTTCTTC. Translated: CASTPTSGSWDEQFF.

The genes are TRBV11-2 and TRBJ2-1; 8 positions agree with TRBD1. The CDR3 has 14 residues. J gave up 8 bases and V 5 bases, and 8 bases lay outside the gene matches. CDR1 is SGHAT and CDR2 is FQNNGV in the germline V gene. CDR3 sequence: CASSKLDRVDEQFF. The CDR3 DNA is TGTGCCAGCAGCAAATTGGACAGGGTCGATGAGCAGTTCTTC.

V is TRBV28 and J is TRBJ2-1, with 8 bases fitting TRBD2. Germline values: CDR1 MDHEN, CDR2 SYDVKM. This CDR3 comprises 13 residues. The V and J ends lost 5 bases and 12 bases, in that order; junction bases with no gene match: 9. The DNA of the CDR3 is TGTGCCAGCAGTCGGGGGGGGATGAGCGGGCAGTTCTTC. It translates to CASSRGGMSGQFF.

Comments on this clone: A junction boundary mismatches the germline segment, possibly from a read error. Other DNA sequences in this sample translate to the same CDR3. The V call is TRBV11-3, the J call TRBJ2-1; the D gene is possibly TRBD2 (6 bases). Per the germline V gene, CDR1 is SGHNT and CDR2 is YENEEA. CDR3 size: 15 residues. The CDR3 bases are TGTGCCAACAGCTACCTCGGGACTGCTTACAATGAGCAGTTCTTC. It codes for CANSYLGTAYNEQFF.

The table lists this clone with a count of one. A far larger clone is just one base off, so this is likely a read error. The chain couples TRBV4-1 to TRBJ1-5; D ambiguous. V was clipped by 0 bases and J by 6 bases, with 12 bases between them. The CDR3 is made up of 15 amino acids. Germline values: CDR1 MGHRA, CDR2 YSYEKL. CDR3 in DNA: TGCGCCAGCAGCCAAGAGGAAGGTAGAGGTCAGCCCCAGCATTTT. Protein: CASSQEEGRGQPQHF.

V gene TRBV23-1 combines with J gene TRBJ1-1; D call uncertain. TRBV23-1 is filed as an ORF, its function uncertain. Deletions cut 6 bases from V and 7 bases from J, with 15 bases between. This CDR3 region has 13 residues. The CDR3 spells CASSRNGRGEAFF. The CDR3 DNA reads as TGCGCCAGCAGCCGCAACGGACGGGGTGAAGCTTTCTTT.

In its sample, this clone was seen once. Relative to the germline gene, one junction end is altered; a read error may explain this. The chain employs TRBV7-7 and TRBJ2-5; the D gene could be TRBD1 or TRBD2 (5 bases each). Germline values: CDR1 SSHAT, CDR2 FNYEAQ (reference sequence). There are 12 residues in the CDR3. CDR3 loop: CASSRDGETQYF. The CDR3 nucleotides are TGTGCTAGCAGCAGGGACGGGGAGACCCAGTACTTC.

A few counts support this clone. The chain carries TRBV7-6 and TRBJ2-2; 13 bases map to TRBD2. The germline V gene encodes CDR1 SGHVS and CDR2 FNYEAQ. Trimming removed 1 base from V and 4 bases from J; junction bases left unmatched: 6. This CDR3 contains 18 residues. In DNA, the CDR3 is TGTGCCAGCAGCTTAGTAGGACTAGCGGGAGCCGGCACCGGGGAGCTGTTTTTT. The encoded protein is CASSLVGLAGAGTGELFF.

Concerning this clone: A read error is the likely source, as a far larger clone sits one nucleotide away. Other DNA sequences within the sample encode an identical CDR3. The V gene is TRBV30, the J gene TRBJ2-5, with TRBD1 matching 8 bases. The J call may not be correct, given that the DNA end is closer to TRBJ2-7. Per the germline V gene, CDR1 is GTSNPN and CDR2 is SVGIG (reference sequence). The CDR3 contains 16 residues. In DNA form, the CDR3 reads TGTGCCTGGAGTGCATTGACAGGGGTCTACTCCTACGAGCAGTACTTC. Translated, it gives CAWSALTGVYSYEQYF.

The rearrangement uses TRBV19 and TRBJ2-2; TRBD1 is a possible D gene (6 bases). Between the trimmed V and J ends, which lost 7 bases and 2 bases, there was a span of 11 bases. Germline V gives CDR1 LNHDA, CDR2 SQIVND (reference sequence). This CDR3 contains 14 residues. In DNA form, the CDR3 reads TGTGCCAGTACTCGGGACACTAACACCGGGGAGCTGTTTTTT. Protein: CASTRDTNTGELFF.

The chain carries TRBV27 and TRBJ1-1; 10 nucleotides agree with TRBD1. The V gene's germline CDR1 is MNHEY and CDR2 SMNVEV (reference sequence). Losses at the gene ends were 5 bases for V and 1 base for J; bases not matched to a gene: 4. The CDR3 loop spans 15 amino acids. The CDR3, as DNA: TGTGCCAGCAGTGGGACAGGGGCGGGGAACACTGAAGCTTTCTTT. Translation: CASSGTGAGNTEAFF.

This clone was seen more than once but under ten times. CDR3 bases: TGTGCCAGTAGTACACAGGGAAATCAGCCCCAGCATTTT. Amino acid sequence: CASSTQGNQPQHF. The rearrangement joins TRBV19 to TRBJ1-5; a weak D match, TRBD1 (6 bases). There are 13 residues in the CDR3. Trimming left V 4 bases short and J 4 bases short, with 8 bases between. Germline CDR1 LNHDA, CDR2 SQIVND (reference sequence).

This clone was found a few times. It differs at one base from a far larger clone, so likely a read error. This same CDR3 is encoded by further DNA sequences in the sample. The chain carries TRBV28 and TRBJ1-2, with D possibly being TRBD1 (5 bases). This CDR3 spans 12 amino acids. Germline V gene sequence: CDR1 MDHEN, CDR2 SYDVKM. This chain's CDR3 is CASSPGFRGYTF. The CDR3 coding sequence is TGTGCCAGCAGCCCTGGGTTTAGGGGCTACACCTTT.

V usage is TRBV5-1 and J usage is TRBJ2-5, with D uncertain. Looked up from germline, CDR1 is SGHRS and CDR2 is YFSETQ. There are 11 residues in the CDR3. Trimming removed 4 bases at V and 5 bases at J, with 6 bases between. CDR3 residues: CASSPPETQYF. The CDR3 bases are TGCGCCAGCAGCCCCCCGGAGACCCAGTACTTC.

As for this clone: Distinct nucleotide sequences in the sample also encode this CDR3. The chain has TRBV19 and TRBJ2-7; D assignment may be TRBD1 or TRBD2 (5 bases each). V lost 10 bases and J 2 bases, leaving 9 bases between the germline ends. Germline CDR1 LNHDA, CDR2 SQIVND (reference sequence). There are 11 residues in the CDR3. In nucleotides, the CDR3 is TGTGCCACCCGAGGGGCCTACGAGCAGTACTTC. Translating it yields CATRGAYEQYF.

The chain combines TRBV4-1 with TRBJ1-5, with a weak D call TRBD1 (5 bases). Germline V gives CDR1 MGHRA, CDR2 YSYEKL. Trimming left V 4 bases short and J 7 bases short, with 17 bases between. This CDR3 contains 15 residues. As DNA, the CDR3 is TGCGCCAGCAGCCCCGGACCGGGGGGGACGCAGCCCCAGCATTTT. Its translation: CASSPGPGGTQPQHF.

The chain joins TRBV9 to TRBJ2-2, with D possibly being TRBD1 or TRBD2 (6 bases each). CDR1 is SGDLS, CDR2 YYNGEE, per germline. The CDR3 is 14 residues long. V was clipped by 2 bases and J by 8 bases, with 13 bases between them. The CDR3 region is CASSVRGAAGELFF. CDR3 sequence (DNA): TGTGCCAGCAGCGTGAGGGGGGCGGCAGGGGAGCTGTTTTTT.